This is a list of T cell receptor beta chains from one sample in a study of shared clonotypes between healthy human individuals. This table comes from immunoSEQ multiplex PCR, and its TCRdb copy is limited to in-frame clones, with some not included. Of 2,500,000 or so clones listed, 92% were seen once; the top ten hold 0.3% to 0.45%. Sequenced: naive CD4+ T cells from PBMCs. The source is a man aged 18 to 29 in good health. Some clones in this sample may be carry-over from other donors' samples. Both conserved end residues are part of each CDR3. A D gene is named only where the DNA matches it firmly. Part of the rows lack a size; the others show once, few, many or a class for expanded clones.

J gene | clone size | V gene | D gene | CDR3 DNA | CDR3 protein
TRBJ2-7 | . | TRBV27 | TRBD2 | TGTGCCAGCAGTCCAGATTTAGGAAGCGGGAGAAGGGGCGAGCAGTACTTC | CASSPDLGSGRRGEQYF
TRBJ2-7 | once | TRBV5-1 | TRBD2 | TGCGCCAGCAGCCCCGCGGCTAGCGGGAGTAACGAGCAGTACTTC | CASSPAASGSNEQYF
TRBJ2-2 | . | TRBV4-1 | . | TGCGCCAGCAGCCAAGAGTCTGTCAGGGTTTTATGGGACACCGGGGAGCTGTTTTTT | CASSQESVRVLWDTGELFF
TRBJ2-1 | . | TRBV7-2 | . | TGTGCCAGCAGCTTAATGTCAGGACCCTACAATGAGCAGTTCTTC | CASSLMSGPYNEQFF
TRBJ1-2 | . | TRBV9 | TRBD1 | TGTGCCAGCAGCTCCCAGAGGAGGGACAGAGGGGACTATGGCTACACCTTC | CASSSQRRDRGDYGYTF
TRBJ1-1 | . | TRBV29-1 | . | TGCAGCGTTGTTCAAAGCACTGAAGCTTTCTTT | CSVVQSTEAFF
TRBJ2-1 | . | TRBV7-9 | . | TGTGCCAGCAGAGAGGTTCCACCTTCTGGGCAGTTCTTC | CASREVPPSGQFF
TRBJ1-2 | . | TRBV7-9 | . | TGTGCCAGCAGCCTTGAAACAGGGCCGGTGGGGAGCTACACCTTC | CASSLETGPVGSYTF
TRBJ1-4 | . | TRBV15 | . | TGTGCCACCAGCAGAAGTGGCAGGGTGAAGACAACTAATGAAAAACTGTTTTTT | CATSRSGRVKTTNEKLFF
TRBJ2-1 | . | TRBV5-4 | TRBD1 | TGTGCCAGCAGCGGCCCGGGACAGGGTGGGTTCTTC | CASSGPGQGGFF
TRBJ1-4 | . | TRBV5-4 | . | TGTGCCAGCAGCCCGCATCCAGCAGGGGAGGGTGAAAAACTGTTTTTT | CASSPHPAGEGEKLFF
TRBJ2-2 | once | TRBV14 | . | TGTGCCAGCAGCCCGGTAGGAATGAACACCGGGGAGCTGTTTTTT | CASSPVGMNTGELFF
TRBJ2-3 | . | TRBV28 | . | TGTGCCAGCAGTACCGGACAGCGCACAGATACGCAGTATTTT | CASSTGQRTDTQYF
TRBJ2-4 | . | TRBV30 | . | TGTGCCTGGAGCTTGGCAGGGTATCGGGAAACCTCCAAAAACATTCAGTACTTC | CAWSLAGYRETSKNIQYF
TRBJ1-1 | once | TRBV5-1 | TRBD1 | TGCGCCAGCAGCTTGGGGGACAGTGAACGGTCGGGAGCTTTCTTT | CASSLGDSERSGAFF
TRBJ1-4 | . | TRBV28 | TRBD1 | TGTGCCAGCAATCTGACAGGGCGTAATGAAAAACTGTTTTTT | CASNLTGRNEKLFF
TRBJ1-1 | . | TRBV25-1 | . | TGTGCCAGCAGTGACCCCCGCCAGGGTGACACTGAAGCTTTCTTT | CASSDPRQGDTEAFF
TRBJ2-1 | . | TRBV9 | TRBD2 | TGTGCCAGCAGCTCACCTCAGCTAGCGGGGGTCGACAATGAGCAGTTCTTC | CASSSPQLAGVDNEQFF
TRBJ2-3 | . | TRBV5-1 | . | TGCGCCAGCAGCTCAACCGGGGGCACAGATACGCAGTATTTT | CASSSTGGTDTQYF
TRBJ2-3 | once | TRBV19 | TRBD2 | TGTGCCAGTAGTTGGAGCGGGAGCCCTCCAGATACGCAGTATTTT | CASSWSGSPPDTQYF
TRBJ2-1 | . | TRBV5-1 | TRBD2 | TGCGCCAGCAGGGAAACTAGCGGGAGTATGAATGAGCAGTTCTTC | CASRETSGSMNEQFF
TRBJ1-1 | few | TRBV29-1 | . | TGCAGCGTTGTACTCTGGAACACTGAAGCTTTCTTT | CSVVLWNTEAFF
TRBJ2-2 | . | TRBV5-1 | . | TGCGCCAGCAGCTTGGTACAGCCCACCGGGGAGCTGTTTTTT | CASSLVQPTGELFF
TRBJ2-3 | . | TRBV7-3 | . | TGTGCCAGCAGCCCCGGGGGTATCACAGATACGCAGTATTTT | CASSPGGITDTQYF
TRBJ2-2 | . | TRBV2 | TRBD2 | TGTGCCAGCAGGGCCCCCGGCGGGAGGACCGGGGAGCTGTTTTTT | CASRAPGGRTGELFF
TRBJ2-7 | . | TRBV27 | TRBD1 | TGTGCCAGCAGTTCACGTGACAGGGCGTCCTACGAGCAGTACTTC | CASSSRDRASYEQYF
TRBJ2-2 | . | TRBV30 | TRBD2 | TGTGCCTGGAGTGTACTAGGACTAGCCGGGGAGCTGTTTTTT | CAWSVLGLAGELFF
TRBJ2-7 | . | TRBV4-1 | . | TGCGCCAGCAGCCAAGCGGCGCAGGAGGCCTACGAGCAGTACTTC | CASSQAAQEAYEQYF
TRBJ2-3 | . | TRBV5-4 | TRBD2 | TGTGCCAGCAGCTTGCAACTAGCGGGAGATACGCAGTATTTT | CASSLQLAGDTQYF
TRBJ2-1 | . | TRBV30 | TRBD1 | TGTGCCTGGGGGGACAGGGGGGACAATGAGCAGTTCTTC | CAWGDRGDNEQFF
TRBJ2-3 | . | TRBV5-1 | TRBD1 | TGCGCCAGCAGCCCGGGGACAGGGGGGACAGATACGCAGTATTTT | CASSPGTGGTDTQYF
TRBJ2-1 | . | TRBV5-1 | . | TGCGCCAGCAGCGTAAATCCAGGGTTAGGCGAGCAGTTCTTC | CASSVNPGLGEQFF
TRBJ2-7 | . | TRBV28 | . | TGTGCCAGCAGTTTATTCCCGGACAGCTCCTACGAGCAGTACTTC | CASSLFPDSSYEQYF
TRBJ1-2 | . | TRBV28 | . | TGTGCCAGCAGGCTGGACAGTTCTAACTATGGCTACACCTTC | CASRLDSSNYGYTF
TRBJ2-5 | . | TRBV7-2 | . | TGTGCCAGCAGCTTAGGCCTAAAGTTAGAGACCCAGTACTTC | CASSLGLKLETQYF
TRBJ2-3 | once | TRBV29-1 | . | TGCAGCGTTGGGGCCCGAGCCCGGAGCACAGATACGCAGTATTTT | CSVGARARSTDTQYF
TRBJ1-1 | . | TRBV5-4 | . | TGTGCCAGCAGCTTGCAACCGAACACTGAAGCTTTCTTT | CASSLQPNTEAFF
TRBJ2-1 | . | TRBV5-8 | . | TGTGCCAGCAGCACTAGCTCCTACAATGAGCAGTTCTTC | CASSTSSYNEQFF
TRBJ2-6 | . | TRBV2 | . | TGTGCCATCCGACCTCCCACTTTCTTCTCTGGGGCCAACGTCCTGACTTTC | CAIRPPTFFSGANVLTF
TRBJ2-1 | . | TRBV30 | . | TGTGCCTGGAGTCAGGATAACCTCCGTCGGGAGCAGTTCTTC | CAWSQDNLRREQFF
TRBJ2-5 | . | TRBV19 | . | TGTGCCAGTAGTATATCTGGCCGACAGCAAGAGACCCAGTACTTC | CASSISGRQQETQYF
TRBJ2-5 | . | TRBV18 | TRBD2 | TGTGCCAGCTCACCATTGATCGCGGGAGGCGCCGGGTTGATAGGCGAGACCCAGTACTTC | CASSPLIAGGAGLIGETQYF
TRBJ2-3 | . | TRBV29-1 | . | TGCAGCGTTATCACCTCTCTCGGAACAGATACGCAGTATTTT | CSVITSLGTDTQYF
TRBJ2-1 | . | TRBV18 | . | TGTGCCAGCTCCCAAGAGTGGGGCGGGGATGAGCAGTTCTTC | CASSQEWGGDEQFF
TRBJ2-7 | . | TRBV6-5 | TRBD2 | TGTGCCAGCACCCGGGGGGGAGGATACGAGCAGTACTTC | CASTRGGGYEQYF
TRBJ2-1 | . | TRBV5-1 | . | TGCGCCAGCAGCCTCGGGACCCCCGGGGATGAGCAGTTCTTC | CASSLGTPGDEQFF
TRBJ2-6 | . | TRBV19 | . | TGTGCCAGTAGTGGTGGAACTCTTGGGGCCAACGTCCTGACTTTC | CASSGGTLGANVLTF
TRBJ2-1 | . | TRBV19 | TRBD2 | TGTGCCAGTAGTTCCCGGACTAGCAATGAGCAGTTCTTC | CASSSRTSNEQFF
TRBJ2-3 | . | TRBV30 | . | TGTGCCTGGAGTCCCGGCACAGATACGCAGTATTTT | CAWSPGTDTQYF
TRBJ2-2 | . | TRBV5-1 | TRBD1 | TGCGCCAGCAGCAAGGACAGGGGAGGCACCGGGGAGCTGTTTTTT | CASSKDRGGTGELFF
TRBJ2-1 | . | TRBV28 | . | TGTGCCAGCAGTTTTCCAGGGAATAGTGAGCAGTTCTTC | CASSFPGNSEQFF
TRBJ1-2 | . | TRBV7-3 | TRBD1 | TGTGCCAGCAGCCGAAATAACCAGGGGGCTGATGGCTACACCTTC | CASSRNNQGADGYTF
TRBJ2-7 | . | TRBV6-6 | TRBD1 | TGTGCCAGCAGTTACCCGGGACAGGGGGATTACGAGCAGTACTTC | CASSYPGQGDYEQYF
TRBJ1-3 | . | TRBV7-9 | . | TGTGCCAGCAGCTTCCCTGGAAACACCATATATTTT | CASSFPGNTIYF
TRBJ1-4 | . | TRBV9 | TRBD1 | TGTGCCAGCAGCCCAGGGGGGATGGGAGAAAAACTGTTTTTT | CASSPGGMGEKLFF
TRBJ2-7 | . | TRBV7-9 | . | TGTGCCAGCAGCTCTGAAACGTACGAGCAGTACTTC | CASSSETYEQYF
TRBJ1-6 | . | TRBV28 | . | TGTGCCAGCAGCCAAAGCTCCTATAATTCACCCCTCCACTTT | CASSQSSYNSPLHF
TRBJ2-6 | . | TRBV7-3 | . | TGTGCCAGCAGTTCCGCCGGGGCTGCTGGGGCCAACGTCCTGACTTTC | CASSSAGAAGANVLTF
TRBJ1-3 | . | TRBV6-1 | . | TGTGCCAGCTCCCGCGGCGGGACGAGTGGAAACACCATATATTTT | CASSRGGTSGNTIYF